This T cell receptor (beta chain) was observed in a study of blood T cell repertoires in COVID-19. Study background: Sources were T cells, B-cell-depleted T cells, or PBMCs; the material itself was cDNA or gDNA.

Assay: immunoSEQ multiplex PCR; the TCRdb copy retains only in-frame clones and omits some. This table holds 150,000 to 200,000 clones, 75% to 90% found once. J lost 6 bases, V lost 3 bases, and 5 bases had no gene match. The germline gives CDR1 SGHAT, CDR2 FQDESV (reference sequence). The CDR3 extends over 14 amino acids. The J gene is TRBJ2-7, the V gene TRBV11-1; the match to TRBD1 covers 10 bases. This TCR came from a woman in her seventies with COVID-19, enrolled during active disease. Sequencing input: peripheral blood. CDR3 amino acids: CASSFRDRGSEQYF. CDR3 nucleotides: TGTGCCAGCAGCTTTCGGGACAGGGGAAGCGAGCAGTACTTC.